These 29 T cell receptor beta chains came from one sample sequenced in a study of OX40 agonist ivuxolimab in advanced cancers. Repertoires were generated with immunoSEQ multiplex PCR, while TCRdb's copy carries only in-frame clones and drops some. The repertoire holds tens of thousands of clones, roughly 80% seen once, with 1.5% to 2% in the top ten. The sequenced sample was CD4+ or CD8+ T cells sorted from blood, obtained in a trial of the OX40 agonist ivuxolimab. The receptors stem from an adult with an advanced solid tumor such as melanoma, head and neck, liver or kidney cancer.

The chain has TRBV7-8 and TRBJ2-2; the D is unclear. Trimming left V 5 bases short and J 5 bases short, with 12 bases between. CDR1 and CDR2 from the germline V gene are SGHVS and FQNEAQ. This CDR3 region has 14 residues. CDR3 nucleotide sequence: TGTGCCAGCAGCCGACTTTCCGGGACCGGGGAGCTGTTTTTT. Its protein is CASSRLSGTGELFF.

V is TRBV19 and J is TRBJ1-2; TRBD1 agrees at 7 bases. J was trimmed by 5 bases and V by 7 bases; bases with no gene match: 13. CDR3 length equals 15 residues. CDR1 LNHDA and CDR2 SQIVND come from the germline V gene (reference sequence). The CDR3 here is CASNPRGGTEYGYTF. The CDR3 DNA follows: TGTGCCAGTAACCCCCGGGGCGGGACAGAATATGGCTACACCTTC.

The rearrangement uses TRBV10-3 and TRBJ2-2; D is unresolved. The V and J ends lost 0 bases and 8 bases respectively, with 1 base between them. Germline values: CDR1 ENHRY, CDR2 SYGVKD. The CDR3 contains 11 residues. CDR3 nucleotide sequence: TGTGCCATCAGTGAGTCAGGGGAGCTGTTTTTT. This translates into CAISESGELFF.

The chain employs TRBV6-5 and TRBJ1-4; 7 nucleotides agree with TRBD1. CDR1 and CDR2 from the germline V gene are MNHEY and SVGAGI. J was trimmed by 6 bases and V by 5 bases; bases with no gene match: 6. The CDR3 has 14 residues. DNA for the CDR3: TGTGCCAGCAGTCGACAGGGAAAGGATGAAAAACTGTTTTTT. Translation: CASSRQGKDEKLFF.

This clone has only a few counts. V and J are TRBV4-1 and TRBJ1-4; 7 nucleotides match TRBD1. The length of the CDR3 is 15 residues. Trimming removed 1 base from V and 5 bases from J; junction bases left unmatched: 4. Germline V gene data show CDR1 as MGHRA and CDR2 as YSYEKL. In DNA form, the CDR3 reads TGCGCCAGCAGCCAAGTGGGGACAGTGAATGAAAAACTGTTTTTT. It codes for CASSQVGTVNEKLFF.

This chain uses TRBV27 with TRBJ2-7, with 8 bases aligning to TRBD2. Germline CDR1 reads MNHEY; CDR2 reads SMNVEV (reference sequence). The CDR3 runs to 17 residues. V was pared by 1 base and J by 7 bases, with 15 bases of the junction left unmatched. CDR3 loop: CASSLWTGGLDALEQYF. CDR3 DNA: TGTGCCAGCAGTTTATGGACGGGGGGGTTAGATGCTTTGGAGCAGTACTTC.

The J gene is TRBJ1-4, the V gene TRBV5-1, with D possibly TRBD1 on 5 matching bases. The CDR3 sequence is 15 residues long. The V gene lost 4 bases and the J gene lost 7 bases, with 17 bases spanning the gap. Germline CDR1 is SGHRS and CDR2 is YFSETQ. CDR3 sequence (DNA): TGCGCCAGCAGCCCGCTACGGGGCGGCGGTGAAAAACTGTTTTTT. Translation: CASSPLRGGGEKLFF.

The rearrangement links TRBV4-1 to TRBJ1-5; 7 bases fit TRBD1. Germline V CDR1 and CDR2: MGHRA, YSYEKL. The CDR3 is 14 residues long. The V segment lost 4 bases and the J segment 7 bases; nucleotides outside the gene matches: 7. CDR3 nucleotides: TGCGCCAGCAGCCGACAGGGTCGGGGACAGCCCCAGCATTTT. Its protein is CASSRQGRGQPQHF.

The rearrangement links TRBV7-2 to TRBJ2-7; TRBD2 agrees at 7 bases. CDR1 and CDR2 from the germline V gene are SGHTA and FQGNSA. This CDR3 region has 16 residues. The trim removed 0 bases at V and 5 bases at J, leaving 10 bases unmatched. The CDR3 sequence is CASSLARGDIGNEQYF. As DNA, the CDR3 is TGTGCCAGCAGCTTAGCCCGGGGGGATATAGGCAACGAGCAGTACTTC. The entire variable domain, with the rest obtained from reference TRBV7-2 and TRBJ2-7, is as follows: GAGVSQSPSNKVTEKGKDVELRCDPISGHTALYWYRQSLGQGLEFLIYFQGNSAPDKSGLPSDRFSAERTGGSVSTLTIQRTQQEDSAVYLCASSLARGDIGNEQYFGPGTRLTVT.

This clone has just one count. The junction and the germline gene differ at one end; a read error may be behind it. The V call is TRBV28, the J call TRBJ2-7, with 7 bases identical to TRBD2. The CDR3 is 14 amino acids. CDR1 and CDR2 from the germline V gene are MDHEN and SYDVKM. CDR3 DNA: TGTGCCGGCAGGTCAAACGGGAGGATCTACGAGCAGTACTTC. It translates to CAGRSNGRIYEQYF.

This chain's CDR3 is CASMEQANTEAFF. The CDR3, as DNA: TGCGCCAGCATGGAACAAGCGAACACTGAAGCTTTCTTT. The rearrangement uses TRBV10-2 and TRBJ1-1; D is uncertain. Looked up from germline, CDR1 is WSHSY and CDR2 is SAAADI. This CDR3 has 13 amino acids. Trimming shortened V by 7 bases and J by 1 base, and 10 bases separated the two germline ends.

The chain joins TRBV6-5 to TRBJ1-1; tentative D call: TRBD1 (5 bases). This CDR3 comprises 13 residues. The germline V gene has CDR1 MNHEY and CDR2 SVGAGI. V shed 6 bases and J shed 1 base, with 9 bases lying between them. The DNA for the CDR3 is TGTGCCAGCAGGGGGGATTCGAACACTGAAGCTTTCTTT. It yields the protein CASRGDSNTEAFF.

CDR3 coding DNA: TGTGCCAGCAGCCAAAATCCCAGGGGACAAGAGACCCAGTACTTC. Protein: CASSQNPRGQETQYF. V and J are TRBV6-5 and TRBJ2-5; TRBD1 might be the D (6 bases). CDR1 and CDR2 from the germline V gene are MNHEY and SVGAGI. CDR3 length: 15 amino acids. Trimming pared 6 bases from V and 2 bases from J, leaving 16 bases between.

The chain carries TRBV7-2 and TRBJ1-1; D is undetermined. V was trimmed by 3 bases and J by 7 bases, leaving 15 bases between them. CDR1 is SGHTA, CDR2 FQGNSA, per germline. The CDR3 length is 14 residues. CDR3 in DNA: TGTGCCAGCAGCTTTTTAAGTCCAGACCTTGAAGCTTTCTTT. Its protein is CASSFLSPDLEAFF. Full variable domain (missing parts from reference TRBV7-2 and TRBJ1-1): GAGVSQSPSNKVTEKGKDVELRCDPISGHTALYWYRQSLGQGLEFLIYFQGNSAPDKSGLPSDRFSAERTGGSVSTLTIQRTQQEDSAVYLCASSFLSPDLEAFFGQGTRLTVV.

J is TRBJ2-3 and V is TRBV6-6, with TRBD2 identical over 7 bases. Losses at the gene ends were 6 bases for V and 1 base for J; bases not matched to a gene: 7. The CDR3 consists of 15 residues. The germline V gene has CDR1 MNHNY and CDR2 SVGAGI (reference sequence). The CDR3 protein is CASRFTSEGTDTQYF. CDR3 DNA: TGTGCCAGCAGATTTACTAGCGAGGGCACAGATACGCAGTATTTT.

The V call is TRBV6-6, the J call TRBJ2-3; TRBD2 matches 8 bases. Germline CDR1 is MNHNY and CDR2 is SVGAGI (reference sequence). J gave up 2 bases and V 7 bases, and 8 bases lay outside the gene matches. The CDR3 is made up of 15 amino acids. The CDR3 sequence is CASTSGGGATDTQYF. The CDR3 coding sequence is TGTGCCAGCACCTCCGGGGGGGGAGCCACAGATACGCAGTATTTT.

The rearrangement links TRBV28 to TRBJ1-2; D unclear. This CDR3 has 10 residues. V dropped 2 bases and J dropped 6 bases, with 1 base sitting between them. CDR1 MDHEN and CDR2 SYDVKM come from the germline V gene. The CDR3 here is CASSLDGYTF. CDR3 DNA sequence: TGTGCCAGCAGTTTAGATGGCTACACCTTC.

This chain uses TRBV5-6 with TRBJ2-2, with 12 bases aligning to TRBD2. Germline V lookup: CDR1 SGHDT, CDR2 YYEEEE. The CDR3 is 17 residues long. J gave up 2 bases and V 3 bases, and 5 bases lay outside the gene matches. CDR3 nucleotides: TGTGCCAGCAGCTCGGGACTAGCGGGCCTTAACACCGGGGAGCTGTTTTTT. Translated, it gives CASSSGLAGLNTGELFF.

The V call is TRBV11-2, the J call TRBJ2-1; TRBD1 aligns across 8 bases. The CDR3 contains 16 residues. J was trimmed by 1 base and V by 4 bases; bases with no gene match: 6. Germline lookup yields CDR1 SGHAT and CDR2 FQNNGV. The chain's CDR3 is CASSSAGQGSYNEQFF. CDR3 DNA: TGTGCCAGCAGCTCCGCCGGACAGGGTTCCTACAATGAGCAGTTCTTC.

The chain has TRBV28 and TRBJ2-7, with D unresolved. CDR3 length equals 13 residues. CDR1 MDHEN and CDR2 SYDVKM come from the germline V gene. V lost 6 bases and J 3 bases, leaving 12 bases between the germline ends. The CDR3 DNA follows: TGTGCCAGCAGCTACGGTCAGGACTACGAGCAGTACTTC. Encoded protein: CASSYGQDYEQYF.

The chain employs TRBV6-1 and TRBJ1-1, with TRBD1 as a possible D gene (5 bases). Trimming left V 5 bases short and J 0 bases short, with 7 bases between. The CDR3 has 13 residues. Germline V lookup: CDR1 MNHNS, CDR2 SASEGT. The CDR3 coding sequence is TGTGCCAGCAGTATACAGGTGAACACTGAAGCTTTCTTT. Encoded protein: CASSIQVNTEAFF.

The chain couples TRBV19 to TRBJ2-2; 11 nucleotides agree with TRBD2. CDR1 is LNHDA, CDR2 SQIVND, per germline (reference sequence). With V trimmed by 6 bases and J by 8 bases, 11 bases remained unmatched. This CDR3 contains 16 residues. CDR3 sequence reads: CASSFLAGGRSGELFF. The CDR3 DNA follows: TGTGCCAGTAGCTTTTTAGCGGGGGGGCGTTCTGGGGAGCTGTTTTTT. Supplemented by reference TRBV19 and TRBJ2-2, the full variable domain reads DGGITQSPKYLFRKEGQNVTLSCEQNLNHDAMYWYRQDPGQGLRLIYYSQIVNDFQKGDIAEGYSVSREKKESFPLTVTSAQKNPTAFYLCASSFLAGGRSGELFFGEGSRLTVL.

The chain employs TRBV6-1 and TRBJ2-7; D is unclear. The CDR3 spans 14 residues. The ends were cut back, 5 bases at V and 0 bases at J, with 11 bases in the middle. Germline V gene lookup returns CDR1 MNHNS and CDR2 SASEGT. The CDR3 protein is CASSLVGSSYEQYF. The CDR3, as DNA: TGTGCCAGCAGTCTGGTAGGTAGCTCCTACGAGCAGTACTTC.

J is TRBJ1-3 and V is TRBV30, with D unclear. Trimming removed 3 bases from V and 0 bases from J, with 15 bases in between. There are 16 residues in the CDR3. Germline CDR1 GTSNPN, CDR2 SVGIG (reference sequence). The CDR3 DNA reads as TGTGCCTGGAGCCTCTTTGCCGCGTACTCTGGAAACACCATATATTTT. This codes for CAWSLFAAYSGNTIYF.

J is TRBJ1-2 and V is TRBV11-2; D is possibly TRBD1 (5 bases). V lost 0 bases, J lost 0 bases, and 5 bases lay in between. The CDR3 has 14 residues. Germline V gene lookup returns CDR1 SGHAT and CDR2 FQNNGV. As DNA, the CDR3 is TGTGCCAGCAGCTTAGACAGGGCTAACTATGGCTACACCTTC. This codes for CASSLDRANYGYTF.

This clone was observed a handful of times. The rearrangement joins TRBV7-2 to TRBJ2-3, with D possibly called TRBD1 or TRBD2 (5 bases each). There are 13 residues in the CDR3. The V and J ends lost 1 base and 7 bases respectively, with 9 bases between them. In germline, CDR1 is SGHTA, CDR2 FQGNSA. CDR3 DNA: TGTGCCAGCAGCTTAGAGTGGGGGAATACGCAGTATTTT. It translates to CASSLEWGNTQYF.

This clone occurred once. The chain links TRBV7-3 to TRBJ2-1; TRBD1 matches at 8 bases. Trimming took 5 bases from V and 7 from J; bases not matched to a gene: 4. The CDR3 is made up of 13 amino acids. Germline CDR1 is SGHTA and CDR2 is FQGTGA. The CDR3 coding sequence is TGTGCCAGCAGCACCGACAGGGGTAATGAGCAGTTCTTC. Translating gives CASSTDRGNEQFF.

The chain has TRBV7-7 and TRBJ2-5; 14 nucleotides match TRBD2. Germline CDR1 SSHAT, CDR2 FNYEAQ (reference sequence). This CDR3 is built from 16 residues. V gave up 4 bases and J gave up 6 bases; unmatched junction bases: 7. CDR3 region: CASSSGLAGATQTQYF. The CDR3 DNA reads TGTGCCAGCAGCTCGGGACTAGCGGGAGCCACGCAGACCCAGTACTTC.

This chain uses TRBV25-1 with TRBJ2-7, with 7 bases lining up with TRBD2. This CDR3 has 11 residues. Germline V gene data show CDR1 as MGHDK and CDR2 as SYGVNS. The V gene end was trimmed by 8 bases and the J gene end by 4 bases; junction bases not matched to a gene: 2. CDR3 nucleotide sequence: TGTGCCAGCGGGGGGGGGTACGAGCAGTACTTC. Its protein is CASGGGYEQYF.